This is a list of T cell receptor beta chains from one sample in a study of blood T cell repertoires in COVID-19. The table came from immunoSEQ multiplex PCR; TCRdb's copy has only in-frame clones and leaves some out. Among 250,000 to 350,000 clones listed, more than 70% were seen once. The specimen sequenced was peripheral blood. These receptors were obtained from a woman aged 25 to 39 with COVID-19, enrolled during active disease. Each CDR3 is given with its conserved first and last residue. Fields, in order: V gene, clone size, D gene, J gene, CDR3 DNA, CDR3 protein. A D gene is named only where the DNA matches it firmly. Expanded clones get a size class; other rows say once, few or many, or leave the size out.

v_gene: TRBV5-1
abundance: NA
d_gene: TRBD2
j_gene: TRBJ2-7
CDR3nt: TGCGCCAGCAGCTCAGGACTAGCGGGAGAGGGTTACTTC
CDR3aa: CASSSGLAGEGYF

v_gene: TRBV28
abundance: NA
d_gene: NA
j_gene: TRBJ1-2
CDR3nt: TGTGCCAGCATTACCGTCCGTGACAGGCACTATGGCTACACCTTC
CDR3aa: CASITVRDRHYGYTF

v_gene: TRBV7-9
abundance: NA
d_gene: TRBD1
j_gene: TRBJ1-5
CDR3nt: TGTGCCAGCAGCTTAGGCGCCGGGACAGGGGGAGATCAGCCCCAGCATTTT
CDR3aa: CASSLGAGTGGDQPQHF

v_gene: TRBV27
abundance: NA
d_gene: TRBD1
j_gene: TRBJ2-2
CDR3nt: TGTGCCAGCAGTTACAGGGGCATTAACACCGGGGAGCTGTTTTTT
CDR3aa: CASSYRGINTGELFF

v_gene: TRBV11-3
abundance: NA
d_gene: NA
j_gene: TRBJ2-3
CDR3nt: TGTGCCAGCAGCTTAGGGGGCATTGAGACAGATACGCAGTATTTT
CDR3aa: CASSLGGIETDTQYF

v_gene: TRBV2
abundance: NA
d_gene: NA
j_gene: TRBJ1-5
CDR3nt: TGTGCCAGCAGGAGGGGGACATATAGCAATCAGCCCCAGCATTTT
CDR3aa: CASRRGTYSNQPQHF

v_gene: TRBV28
abundance: NA
d_gene: NA
j_gene: TRBJ2-7
CDR3nt: TGTGCCAGCGCCCGGGAGGGGGCCCGACCAAGCTCCTACGAGCAGTACTTC
CDR3aa: CASAREGARPSSYEQYF

v_gene: TRBV5-1
abundance: NA
d_gene: TRBD2
j_gene: TRBJ2-1
CDR3nt: TGCGCCAGCAGCCCGGGACTAGCGCGGAATGAGCAGTTCTTC
CDR3aa: CASSPGLARNEQFF

v_gene: TRBV10-3
abundance: NA
d_gene: NA
j_gene: TRBJ1-3
CDR3nt: TGTGCCATCAGTGCAGGAGGGCAGTCTGGAAACACCATATATTTT
CDR3aa: CAISAGGQSGNTIYF

v_gene: TRBV5-5
abundance: NA
d_gene: TRBD1
j_gene: TRBJ2-7
CDR3nt: TGTGCCAGCAGGTCCGACAGGGCATCCCCCTACGAGCAGTACTTC
CDR3aa: CASRSDRASPYEQYF

v_gene: TRBV2
abundance: NA
d_gene: TRBD1
j_gene: TRBJ2-2
CDR3nt: TGTGCCAGCAATCGGGTCGGACAGGGGGCGGGAGGGGAGCTGTTTTTT
CDR3aa: CASNRVGQGAGGELFF

v_gene: TRBV2
abundance: NA
d_gene: TRBD1
j_gene: TRBJ1-3
CDR3nt: TGTGCCAGCAGGGGGGACAGCTCTGGAAACACCATATATTTT
CDR3aa: CASRGDSSGNTIYF

v_gene: TRBV20-1
abundance: NA
d_gene: NA
j_gene: TRBJ1-6
CDR3nt: TGCAGTGCTACACAGGGTTCACCCCTCCACTTT
CDR3aa: CSATQGSPLHF

v_gene: TRBV19
abundance: NA
d_gene: NA
j_gene: TRBJ1-5
CDR3nt: TGTGCCAGTATCCCGACAGCCTCTAGCAATCAGCCCCAGCATTTT
CDR3aa: CASIPTASSNQPQHF

v_gene: TRBV2
abundance: NA
d_gene: NA
j_gene: TRBJ2-1
CDR3nt: TGTGCCAGCAGTGTTATGGTAAGCGCCGCTGAGCAGTTCTTC
CDR3aa: CASSVMVSAAEQFF

v_gene: TRBV6-5
abundance: NA
d_gene: TRBD1
j_gene: TRBJ2-1
CDR3nt: TGTGCCAGCAGGGACAGGGGGCCTATCTATGAGCAGTTCTTC
CDR3aa: CASRDRGPIYEQFF

v_gene: TRBV28
abundance: NA
d_gene: NA
j_gene: TRBJ1-1
CDR3nt: TGTGCCAGCAGGAGGCAGGGTCGATCACTGGAGGCTTTCTTT
CDR3aa: CASRRQGRSLEAFF

v_gene: TRBV5-1
abundance: NA
d_gene: TRBD1
j_gene: TRBJ1-6
CDR3nt: TGCGCCAGCAGCAAAAGACAGGGCGGTTCACCCCTCCACTTT
CDR3aa: CASSKRQGGSPLHF

v_gene: TRBV6-6
abundance: NA
d_gene: NA
j_gene: TRBJ2-3
CDR3nt: TGTGCCAGCAGCAAGCCGGGACATCCCGCCACAGATACGCAGTATTTT
CDR3aa: CASSKPGHPATDTQYF

v_gene: TRBV7-2
abundance: once
d_gene: NA
j_gene: TRBJ1-5
CDR3nt: TGTGCCAGCAGCTTAGCGCTGCAGGGAAGTCAGCCCCAGCATTTT
CDR3aa: CASSLALQGSQPQHF

v_gene: TRBV30
abundance: NA
d_gene: NA
j_gene: TRBJ2-7
CDR3nt: TGTGCCTGGAGTATTGGCGGATCCTACGAGCAGTACTTC
CDR3aa: CAWSIGGSYEQYF

v_gene: TRBV10-3
abundance: NA
d_gene: NA
j_gene: TRBJ2-7
CDR3nt: TGTGCCATCAGTGAAGACATTTTCTACGAGCAGTACTTC
CDR3aa: CAISEDIFYEQYF

v_gene: TRBV10-2
abundance: NA
d_gene: TRBD1
j_gene: TRBJ2-1
CDR3nt: TGCGCCAGCAGTGAGTCGACAGGACAGGGGATTTACAATGAGCAGTTCTTC
CDR3aa: CASSESTGQGIYNEQFF

v_gene: TRBV30
abundance: NA
d_gene: NA
j_gene: TRBJ1-2
CDR3nt: TGTGCCTGGAGTCCTGTAGCCCAGTACTATGGCTACACCTTC
CDR3aa: CAWSPVAQYYGYTF

v_gene: TRBV7-2
abundance: NA
d_gene: NA
j_gene: TRBJ2-2
CDR3nt: TGTGCCAGCAGCTTACCTAGCGCCGGGGAGCTGTTTTTT
CDR3aa: CASSLPSAGELFF

v_gene: TRBV11-2
abundance: NA
d_gene: TRBD2
j_gene: TRBJ2-3
CDR3nt: TGTGCCAGCAGCTTAGGCGGGAGGATGAAAGATACGCAGTATTTT
CDR3aa: CASSLGGRMKDTQYF

v_gene: TRBV21-1
abundance: NA
d_gene: NA
j_gene: TRBJ1-1
CDR3nt: TGTGCCAGCAGCAAACCCGGGACAGAGAACACTGAAGCTTTCTTT
CDR3aa: CASSKPGTENTEAFF

v_gene: TRBV18
abundance: NA
d_gene: NA
j_gene: TRBJ2-5
CDR3nt: TGTGCCAGCTCACAGTCGGGAGTGGGAGGAGAGACCCAGTACTTC
CDR3aa: CASSQSGVGGETQYF

v_gene: TRBV12-3/TRBV12-4
abundance: NA
d_gene: NA
j_gene: TRBJ1-1
CDR3nt: TGTGCCAGCAGGCCACAACCGAACACTGAAGCTTTCTTT
CDR3aa: CASRPQPNTEAFF

v_gene: TRBV7-2
abundance: NA
d_gene: TRBD2
j_gene: TRBJ2-5
CDR3nt: TGTGCCAGCAGCTTAGTAGCGGGAGTAGGAGAGACCCAGTACTTC
CDR3aa: CASSLVAGVGETQYF

v_gene: TRBV6-6
abundance: NA
d_gene: TRBD2
j_gene: TRBJ2-1
CDR3nt: TGTGCCAGCAGTTACGGAGGACTAGCGGTATACAATGAGCAGTTCTTC
CDR3aa: CASSYGGLAVYNEQFF

v_gene: TRBV7-2
abundance: NA
d_gene: NA
j_gene: TRBJ2-1
CDR3nt: TGTGCCAGCAGCTCCTCTTCTTCCCTTCGGGGTGAGCAGTTCTTC
CDR3aa: CASSSSSSLRGEQFF

v_gene: TRBV30
abundance: NA
d_gene: TRBD1
j_gene: TRBJ2-7
CDR3nt: TGTGCCTGGAGTCCTACACAGGGGAGCGAGCAGTACTTC
CDR3aa: CAWSPTQGSEQYF

v_gene: TRBV27
abundance: NA
d_gene: TRBD1
j_gene: TRBJ2-7
CDR3nt: TGTGCCAGCAGTTTTAAGGGGGCTTGGGAGCAGTACTTC
CDR3aa: CASSFKGAWEQYF

v_gene: TRBV6-1
abundance: NA
d_gene: NA
j_gene: TRBJ1-1
CDR3nt: TGTGCCAGCAGTGAACTCCCGGGACTGCTGAACACTGAAGCTTTCTTT
CDR3aa: CASSELPGLLNTEAFF

v_gene: TRBV10-2
abundance: NA
d_gene: TRBD1
j_gene: TRBJ1-5
CDR3nt: TGCGCCAGCAGTCAGGCAGGGGGCTGGGAGCCCCAGCATTTT
CDR3aa: CASSQAGGWEPQHF

v_gene: TRBV4-1
abundance: NA
d_gene: NA
j_gene: TRBJ2-7
CDR3nt: TGCGCCAGCAGCCAAATTCGGACACAGGCCTACGAGCAGTACTTC
CDR3aa: CASSQIRTQAYEQYF

v_gene: TRBV6-5
abundance: many
d_gene: NA
j_gene: TRBJ1-5
CDR3nt: TGTGCCGGTTCGCCCCAGGACTCTCCAATCAGCCCCCAGCATTTT
CDR3aa: CAGSPQDSPISPQHF

v_gene: TRBV6-2/TRBV6-3
abundance: NA
d_gene: TRBD2
j_gene: TRBJ2-2
CDR3nt: TGTGCCAGCAGCCACCTAGCGGGCGGGAACACCGGGGAGCTGTTTTTT
CDR3aa: CASSHLAGGNTGELFF

v_gene: TRBV5-1
abundance: NA
d_gene: TRBD1
j_gene: TRBJ1-2
CDR3nt: TGCGCCAGCAGCATGACAGGGAACGATGGCTACACCTTC
CDR3aa: CASSMTGNDGYTF

v_gene: TRBV28
abundance: few
d_gene: TRBD1
j_gene: TRBJ1-5
CDR3nt: TGTGCCAGCAGTCCCGACAGGGGGCGCATAGTCGGTCAGCCCCAGCATTTT
CDR3aa: CASSPDRGRIVGQPQHF

v_gene: TRBV30
abundance: once
d_gene: NA
j_gene: TRBJ1-4
CDR3nt: TGTGCCTGGAGTGCGTTGTGGAGCGTGACAGGAAGATCAACTAATGAAAAACTGTTTTTT
CDR3aa: CAWSALWSVTGRSTNEKLFF

v_gene: TRBV18
abundance: NA
d_gene: NA
j_gene: TRBJ2-4
CDR3nt: TGTGCCAGCTCAGGGGCGGCCAAAAACATTCAGTACTTC
CDR3aa: CASSGAAKNIQYF

v_gene: TRBV2
abundance: once
d_gene: TRBD1
j_gene: TRBJ1-4
CDR3nt: TGTGCCAGCACTGACTTCGGGACAGGTGGGGAAAAACTGTTTTTT
CDR3aa: CASTDFGTGGEKLFF

v_gene: TRBV5-6
abundance: NA
d_gene: NA
j_gene: TRBJ2-3
CDR3nt: TGTGCCAGCAGCTTAGAAGGACAAGCCCACTTCACAGATACGCAGTATTTT
CDR3aa: CASSLEGQAHFTDTQYF

v_gene: TRBV6-4
abundance: once
d_gene: NA
j_gene: TRBJ1-5
CDR3nt: TGTGCCAGCAGTCTACTAGCGGGAGGGTTGGATCAGCCCCAGCATTTT
CDR3aa: CASSLLAGGLDQPQHF

v_gene: TRBV7-9
abundance: NA
d_gene: TRBD2
j_gene: TRBJ2-1
CDR3nt: TGTGCCAGCAGCTCTCTGGCACTAGCGAACTACAATGAGCAGTTCTTC
CDR3aa: CASSSLALANYNEQFF

v_gene: TRBV24-1
abundance: NA
d_gene: NA
j_gene: TRBJ1-3
CDR3nt: TGTGCCACCAATCTCTGGGGTTGGGGGGAGCTCTCTGGAAACACCATATATTTT
CDR3aa: CATNLWGWGELSGNTIYF

v_gene: TRBV23-1
abundance: NA
d_gene: TRBD1
j_gene: TRBJ1-2
CDR3nt: TGCGCCAGCAGACAGGGGGGTATCTATGGCTACACCTTC
CDR3aa: CASRQGGIYGYTF